The TCR beta chain under discussion was sequenced for a study of memory CD4+ T cells and cytomegalovirus serostatus (dated by TCRdb to between 2019 and 2020). For context, the study as a whole: The cohort included around 33 healthy adults from Belgium, of whom 9 were CMV seropositive and about 25 were CMV seronegative. The study sequenced CD4+ memory TCRbeta repertoires of a Belgian cohort with known cytomegalovirus serostatus to replicate a published TCR-based CMV serostatus classifier.

The CDR1 and CDR2 encoded by the germline V gene are KGHSH and LQKENI. The trim is 3 bases for V and 4 bases for J, with a gap of 5 bases between the germline ends. The CDR3 starts with the cysteine, ends with the phenylalanine, and has 12 residues. The entry retains the CDR3 DNA only, 36 bases that are in frame from base 1. Overall study outcomes, separate from this receptor: A median bootstrapped AUC of about 0.95 with a 95% CI of 0.76-1.00 was achieved on the Belgian cohort by the original-framework classifier. CMV serostatus prediction reached a median bootstrapped AUC of approximately 0.96 with the original framework and over 0.8 with a US-trained random forest. The results were read as suggesting that the CMV-associated TCR signature is, for the most part, present in the CD4+ memory repertoire. Among the 150 to 200 previously reported CMV-associated TCRbeta sequences, some 69 showed up in the CD4+ memory repertoires, with each one found in between one and five individuals. Only CD4+CD45RO+ memory cells were sequenced, in contrast to the original study, which included naive and memory CD4+ and CD8+ populations.

The Quick-DNA Microprep Kit was used to extract genomic DNA from the sorted cells. TCRbeta DNA was amplified with the immunoSEQ hsTCRbeta kit following the manufacturer's protocol. An Illumina MiSeq instrument was used to sequence the TCRbeta libraries. The published analysis was carried out like this. Following removal of out-of-frame sequences, 2 million to 2.5 million distinct TCRbeta sequences were retained, with an average of roughly 70,000 per individual. Each individual was scored using the number of 150 to 200 previously reported CMV-associated TCRbeta sequences that the individual carried and the total number of productive distinct TCRbeta sequences. A beta-binomial model was reimplemented in Python, and scikit-learn random forests with default parameters were trained on data from the US cohort. On the Belgian cohort, classifier performance was reported as the median AUC, along with percentile confidence intervals, across 10,000 bootstrap iterations. TCRdb took this table from immuneACCESS and kept in-frame rearrangements with V and J called. Such tables lack part of the clones; where checked against another copy, unresolved V genes explain under half of the gap, and the rest is unexplained. That table supplies the V and J calls and clone size; D and trimming were determined from the DNA. The sample table holds 50,000 to 65,000 clones, of which about three quarters were seen once. The ten largest clonotypes hold 1.3% to 1.5% of the sample.

Comments on this clone: Its recognized antigen is unknown. No base-level quality is on record; no much larger clone is a single base apart.

A FACSAria II was used to sort memory CD4+ T cells, defined as single viable CD3+CD4+CD8-CD45RO+ cells. CMV serostatus was determined using a Roche Elecsys assay that detects serum IgG against CMV pp150, pp28, p38 and p52. After the samples were thawed, total CD4+ T cells were enriched through positive selection using CD4 magnetic microbeads. Samples originated from another study that specifically interrogated the CD4+ T cell memory repertoire. Following standard operating procedures, peripheral blood mononuclear cells were isolated and cryopreserved, while serum was kept at -80 degrees C. The staining relied on CD3-PerCP (BW264/56), CD4-APC (RPA-T4), CD45RO-PE (UCHT1) and CD8-Pacific Orange (3B5) antibodies, and Sytox blue was used to exclude non-viable cells.

Sequencing was carried out using memory CD4+ T cells from blood. The chain is assembled from TRBV18 and TRBJ2-3, with an unclear D gene assignment. This TCR was recovered from an adult in good health and CMV-seropositive. The CDR3 has the sequence CASSPLSDTQYF. The DNA reads TGTGCCAGCTCACCCCTCTCAGATACGCAGTATTTT.